The next 32 T cell receptor beta chains were all read from a single sample in a study of control samples from healthy donors and cancer patients. The protocol was immunoSEQ multiplex PCR, while the TCRdb copy is restricted to in-frame clones and leaves out a portion. The sample has around 53,000 clones, roughly nine tenths seen once. The sample consisted of PBMCs. Receptors were obtained from a man in his sixties with head and neck cancer.

The CDR3 region has the DNA TGCGCCAGCAGTGAGTTAATGAACACTGAAGCTTTCTTT. Protein: CASSELMNTEAFF. V usage is TRBV10-1 and J usage is TRBJ1-1; D uncertain. The germline V and J ends were trimmed by 1 base and 0 bases, with 3 bases remaining between them. From germline, CDR1 is WNHNN and CDR2 SYGVQD (reference sequence). The CDR3 covers 13 residues.

A note on this clone: This sample also contains other DNA sequences that code for the same CDR3. The chain links TRBV4-1 to TRBJ1-2; D is unclear. This CDR3 region has 12 residues. The germline V gene encodes CDR1 MGHRA and CDR2 YSYEKL. Trimming took 0 bases from V and 4 from J, leaving 3 bases between them. The DNA for the CDR3 is TGCGCCAGCAGCCAAGAGGTCTATGGCTACACCTTC. This sequence encodes CASSQEVYGYTF.

The chain carries TRBV20-1 and TRBJ1-5; D gene unclear. Deletions cut 4 bases from V and 11 bases from J, with 12 bases between. CDR3 length: 11 residues. Per germline, CDR1 DFQATT and CDR2 SNEGSKA (reference sequence). The CDR3 loop reads CSAKDLTSQHF. The CDR3 DNA is TGCAGTGCTAAAGACCTCACGTCCCAGCATTTT.

The J gene is TRBJ2-5, the V gene TRBV30; the match to TRBD2 covers 7 bases. V trimming: 3 bases; J trimming: 6 bases; junction bases outside the gene matches: 4. Germline loops: CDR1 GTSNPN, CDR2 SVGIG (reference sequence). This CDR3 has 12 residues. The DNA of the CDR3 is TGTGCCTGGAGCCCCGGGGGGAAGACCCAGTACTTC. This sequence encodes CAWSPGGKTQYF.

The gene calls are TRBV18 and TRBJ2-1; D not resolved. The CDR3 contains 13 residues. The germline V and J ends were trimmed by 5 bases and 7 bases, with 12 bases remaining between them. From germline, CDR1 is KGHSH and CDR2 LQKENI. CDR3 amino acids: CASSSSSGNEQFF. In DNA form, the CDR3 reads TGTGCCAGCTCAAGTTCTTCCGGGAATGAGCAGTTCTTC. Filled out from reference TRBV18 and TRBJ2-1, the complete variable domain reads NAGVMQNPRHLVRRRGQEARLRCSPMKGHSHVYWYRQLPEEGLKFMVYLQKENIIDESGMPKERFSAEFPKEGPSILRIQQVVRGDSAAYFCASSSSSGNEQFFGPGTRLTVL.

For the CDR3, the DNA is TGTGCCAGCAGCCCTAGGAGGGTCGCCGGGGAGCTGTTTTTT. Translated: CASSPRRVAGELFF. The rearrangement links TRBV7-2 to TRBJ2-2; tentatively, D is TRBD2 (6 bases). The CDR3 extends over 14 amino acids. V was cut by 5 bases and J by 6 bases, with 13 bases left in between. Germline loops: CDR1 SGHTA, CDR2 FQGNSA.

Only a few counts were recorded for this clone. The rearrangement uses TRBV28 and TRBJ1-2, with 7 bases identical to TRBD1. This CDR3 is 15 amino acids long. Germline-derived CDR1 and CDR2 are MDHEN and SYDVKM. V was pared by 2 bases and J by 6 bases, with 9 bases of the junction left unmatched. CDR3 in amino acids: CASSLTTDRFHGYTF. In DNA, the CDR3 is TGTGCCAGCAGTTTAACAACGGACAGGTTTCATGGCTACACCTTC.

The rearrangement joins TRBV6-1 to TRBJ1-6; maybe TRBD1 (6 bases). V shed 3 bases and J shed 7 bases, with 10 bases lying between them. Germline V lookup: CDR1 MNHNS, CDR2 SASEGT. The CDR3 length is 14 residues. The CDR3 sequence is CASSDRRGNSPLHF. The CDR3 nucleotides are TGTGCCAGCAGTGACCGTAGGGGGAATTCACCCCTCCACTTT.

This clone was seen just once. The gene calls are TRBV5-4 and TRBJ2-2; 16 bases map to TRBD2. Trimming took 6 bases from V and 5 from J; bases not matched to a gene: 4. The CDR3 extends over 16 amino acids. CDR1 and CDR2 from the germline V gene are SGHNT and YYREEE (reference sequence). CDR3 sequence: CASTPGLAGGTGELFF. The DNA of the CDR3 is TGTGCCAGCACCCCGGGACTAGCGGGGGGGACCGGGGAGCTGTTTTTT.

The V gene is TRBV7-9, the J gene TRBJ2-5; the match to TRBD1 covers 7 bases. The V gene end was trimmed by 6 bases and the J gene end by 3 bases; junction bases not matched to a gene: 4. From germline, CDR1 is SEHNR and CDR2 FQNEAQ (reference sequence). The CDR3 extends over 13 amino acids. The CDR3 loop reads CASRLDRKETQYF. The CDR3 DNA is TGTGCCAGCAGATTGGACAGGAAAGAGACCCAGTACTTC.

The J gene is TRBJ2-3, the V gene TRBV2; TRBD1 matches 12 bases. Germline V lookup: CDR1 SNHLY, CDR2 FYNNEI. The V gene end was trimmed by 5 bases and the J gene end by 6 bases; junction bases not matched to a gene: 3. This CDR3 comprises 14 residues. For the CDR3, the DNA is TGTGCCAGCAGTCTCGGGACAGGGGGCGATACGCAGTATTTT. Amino acid sequence: CASSLGTGGDTQYF.

This chain links TRBV21-1 with TRBJ1-6; the DNA was not used to check the table's D call, TRBD1. TRBV21-1 is given as a pseudogene. CDR3 length: 14 amino acids. Here the CDR3 reads CASPGYSYNSPLHF. The DNA of the CDR3 is TGTGCCAGCCCAGGGTACTCCTATAATTCACCCCTCCACTTT.

The chain is built from TRBV2 and TRBJ2-7; 7 bases are a match to TRBD1. CDR1 is SNHLY and CDR2 is FYNNEI in the germline V gene. J lost 0 bases, V lost 3 bases, and 14 bases had no gene match. The CDR3 has 18 residues. The CDR3 DNA is TGTGCCAGCAGTGAGGATATAGGGGGCCGGCAAAGCTCCTACGAGCAGTACTTC. This translates into CASSEDIGGRQSSYEQYF.

This chain links TRBV4-1 with TRBJ2-2; D unclear. Looked up from germline, CDR1 is MGHRA and CDR2 is YSYEKL. The V gene lost 0 bases and the J gene lost 0 bases, with 14 bases spanning the gap. There are 18 residues in the CDR3. CDR3 protein: CASSQDLLGIANTGELFF. CDR3 coding DNA: TGCGCCAGCAGCCAAGATCTGTTGGGGATCGCGAACACCGGGGAGCTGTTTTTT.

This chain connects TRBV5-1 to TRBJ1-5, with 8 bases aligning to TRBD1. CDR3 length: 14 amino acids. From germline, CDR1 is SGHRS and CDR2 YFSETQ. V shed 5 bases and J 3 bases; nucleotides not matched to a gene: 4. CDR3 DNA: TGCGCCAGCAGTACGGGACAGGACAATCAGCCCCAGCATTTT. Residues: CASSTGQDNQPQHF.

V and J are TRBV6-5 and TRBJ2-7; 8 positions match TRBD1. The trim removed 4 bases at V and 5 bases at J, leaving 10 bases unmatched. The length of the CDR3 is 15 residues. Per the germline V gene, CDR1 is MNHEY and CDR2 is SVGAGI. DNA for the CDR3: TGTGCCAGCAGTTCCCTGGGGACAGGTCAGAACGAGCAGTACTTC. It specifies CASSSLGTGQNEQYF.

This chain joins TRBV28 and TRBJ2-7, with D perhaps being TRBD1 or TRBD2 (6 bases each). The V and J ends lost 3 bases and 3 bases respectively, with 21 bases between them. The CDR3 sequence is 17 residues long. Per the germline V gene, CDR1 is MDHEN and CDR2 is SYDVKM. The CDR3 nucleotides read TGTGCCAGCAGTTTTTACGGGGGCGGGGCAGGAAACTACGAGCAGTACTTC. This translates into CASSFYGGGAGNYEQYF. Complete variable domain (other parts from reference TRBV28 and TRBJ2-7): DVKVTQSSRYLVKRTGEKVFLECVQDMDHENMFWYRQDPGLGLRLIYFSYDVKMKEKGDIPEGYSVSREKKERFSLILESASTNQTSMYLCASSFYGGGAGNYEQYFGPGTRLTVT.

This chain joins TRBV28 and TRBJ1-4, with 7 bases aligning to TRBD1. The CDR3 contains 16 residues. Losses at the gene ends were 5 bases for V and 6 bases for J; bases not matched to a gene: 12. The germline gives CDR1 MDHEN, CDR2 SYDVKM. Written as DNA, the CDR3 is TGTGCCAGCAGTACCCCCCACAGGGGCTCCGATGAAAAACTGTTTTTT. It encodes CASSTPHRGSDEKLFF.

The chain has TRBV6-5 and TRBJ1-4, with a tentative D call TRBD1 (5 bases). V lost 2 bases and J lost 4, with 11 bases in between. The CDR3 covers 15 residues. Germline V gene data show CDR1 as MNHEY and CDR2 as SVGAGI. CDR3: CASSYEWQGNEKLFF. In DNA, the CDR3 is TGTGCCAGCAGTTACGAATGGCAGGGTAATGAAAAACTGTTTTTT.

This CDR3 is CASSQGQSYTDTQYF. The DNA for the CDR3 is TGCGCCAGCAGCCAGGGACAGTCCTACACAGATACGCAGTATTTT. This chain joins TRBV5-1 and TRBJ2-3, with 7 bases matching TRBD1. Per germline, CDR1 SGHRS and CDR2 YFSETQ. The junction had 7 bases not matched to a gene; V was cut back by 4 bases and J by 2 bases. The CDR3 loop spans 15 amino acids.

This chain uses TRBV5-1 with TRBJ1-1; 10 positions agree with TRBD1. The CDR3 has 15 residues. Trimming at V came to 7 bases and at J to 3 bases, leaving 9 bases not matched to a gene. Germline CDR1 SGHRS, CDR2 YFSETQ. The CDR3 nucleotides are TGCGCCAGCTCCCCCGGGACAGGGGATGACACTGAAGCTTTCTTT. Its protein is CASSPGTGDDTEAFF. The whole variable domain, remainder taken from reference TRBV5-1 and TRBJ1-1, is KAGVTQTPRYLIKTRGQQVTLSCSPISGHRSVSWYQQTPGQGLQFLFEYFSETQRNKGNFPGRFSGRQFSNSRSEMNVSTLELGDSALYLCASSPGTGDDTEAFFGQGTRLTVV.

The chain recombines TRBV6-5 with TRBJ1-2, with D possibly matching TRBD1 (5 bases). V lost 6 bases, J lost 10 bases, and 12 bases lay in between. The CDR3 runs 11 residues. Per germline, CDR1 MNHEY and CDR2 SVGAGI. CDR3 residues: CASRRGEYYTF. The CDR3 DNA sequence: TGTGCCAGCAGACGAGGGGAATACTACACCTTC.

This chain joins TRBV4-1 and TRBJ1-4; D uncertain. CDR3 size: 15 residues. In germline, CDR1 is MGHRA, CDR2 YSYEKL. Trimming pared 4 bases from V and 3 bases from J, leaving 12 bases between. CDR3 bases: TGCGCCAGCAGCCTCTCTTTATTGGCTAATGAAAAACTGTTTTTT. This gives the protein CASSLSLLANEKLFF.

The chain links TRBV11-2 to TRBJ2-1; TRBD2 matches 11 bases. CDR3 length: 13 amino acids. The V segment lost 9 bases and the J segment 7 bases; nucleotides outside the gene matches: 5. Looked up from germline, CDR1 is SGHAT and CDR2 is FQNNGV. The CDR3 nucleotides are TGTGCCAGTAAGCTAGCGGGAGGTAATGAGCAGTTCTTC. Its protein product is CASKLAGGNEQFF.

The chain combines TRBV18 with TRBJ2-7; 9 bases match TRBD2. CDR1 is KGHSH, CDR2 LQKENI, per germline. There are 17 residues in the CDR3. V dropped 0 bases and J dropped 6; count of bases not matched to a gene: 12. Here the CDR3 reads CASSPPQSLAGWGEQYF. The CDR3 nucleotides read TGTGCCAGCTCACCACCGCAATCGCTAGCGGGGTGGGGCGAGCAGTACTTC. Combining the CDR3 with reference TRBV18 and TRBJ2-7 gives the whole variable domain NAGVMQNPRHLVRRRGQEARLRCSPMKGHSHVYWYRQLPEEGLKFMVYLQKENIIDESGMPKERFSAEFPKEGPSILRIQQVVRGDSAAYFCASSPPQSLAGWGEQYFGPGTRLTVT.

The chain is built from TRBV7-7 and TRBJ2-1; 9 bases are shared with TRBD2. Germline V gives CDR1 SSHAT, CDR2 FNYEAQ (reference sequence). Trimming removed 5 bases from V and 7 bases from J; junction bases left unmatched: 27. There are 21 residues in the CDR3. Here the CDR3 reads CASSPREVREGRLGRGNEQFF. The CDR3 bases are TGTGCCAGCAGCCCCAGGGAGGTGCGGGAGGGCCGTTTGGGTCGAGGGAATGAGCAGTTCTTC.

The chain has TRBV7-9 and TRBJ2-5; no reliable D call. Germline V lookup: CDR1 SEHNR, CDR2 FQNEAQ (reference sequence). The V end was cut by 4 bases, the J end by 3 bases, with 3 bases between. CDR3 length: 11 amino acids. The CDR3 loop reads CASSSEETQYF. The CDR3 DNA reads TGTGCCAGCAGCTCAGAAGAGACCCAGTACTTC. Supplemented by reference TRBV7-9 and TRBJ2-5, the full variable domain reads DTGVSQNPRHKITKRGQNVTFRCDPISEHNRLYWYRQTLGQGPEFLTYFQNEAQLEKSRLLSDRFSAERPKGSFSTLEIQRTEQGDSAMYLCASSSEETQYFGPGTRLLVL.

V gene TRBV5-6 combines with J gene TRBJ1-1, with a possible D match to TRBD1 (6 bases). This CDR3 is 14 amino acids long. Trimming removed 4 bases at V and 2 bases at J, with 12 bases between. The germline V gene has CDR1 SGHDT and CDR2 YYEEEE. This CDR3 is CASSGQLGNTEAFF. CDR3 nucleotide sequence: TGTGCCAGCAGCGGACAGTTGGGAAACACTGAAGCTTTCTTT.

The genes are TRBV5-5 and TRBJ2-7; 9 bases agree with TRBD1. The CDR3 covers 15 residues. With V trimmed by 6 bases and J by 4 bases, 11 bases remained unmatched. CDR1 is SGHKS and CDR2 is YYEKEE in the germline V gene (reference sequence). The CDR3 bases are TGTGCCAGCACCTACCACGGACAGGGGCTATACGAGCAGTACTTC. Protein product: CASTYHGQGLYEQYF.

V is TRBV15 and J is TRBJ2-2; D perhaps matches TRBD1 (7 bases). Germline-derived CDR1 and CDR2 are LNHNV and YYDKDF (reference sequence). The CDR3 is made up of 17 amino acids. V lost 0 bases and J lost 5, with 16 bases in between. The CDR3 protein is CATSRELASGGTGELFF. As DNA, the CDR3 is TGTGCCACCAGCAGAGAACTCGCCTCAGGGGGGACCGGGGAGCTGTTTTTT.

The gene calls are TRBV19 and TRBJ1-6, with 7 bases identical to TRBD1. V lost 9 bases to trimming and J lost 1 base; unmatched junction nucleotides: 12. CDR1 and CDR2 (germline): LNHDA, SQIVND (reference sequence). The length of the CDR3 is 17 residues. In nucleotides, the CDR3 is TGTGCCAGCAGCAAACGGGCAGGGGGATCCTATAATTCACCCCTCCACTTT. Its protein product is CASSKRAGGSYNSPLHF.

This clone is medium-sized within its sample. The chain joins TRBV28 to TRBJ1-5; possible D gene TRBD1, 6 bases. CDR1 is MDHEN and CDR2 is SYDVKM in the germline V gene. The V and J ends lost 11 bases and 4 bases respectively, with 12 bases between them. The CDR3 has 12 residues. The DNA for the CDR3 is TGTGCCGTAGACACAGGGAATCAGCCCCAGCATTTT. Translated: CAVDTGNQPQHF. The variable domain in full, with the rest retrieved from reference TRBV28 and TRBJ1-5, is DVKVTQSSRYLVKRTGEKVFLECVQDMDHENMFWYRQDPGLGLRLIYFSYDVKMKEKGDIPEGYSVSREKKERFSLILESASTNQTSMYLCAVDTGNQPQHFGDGTRLSIL.